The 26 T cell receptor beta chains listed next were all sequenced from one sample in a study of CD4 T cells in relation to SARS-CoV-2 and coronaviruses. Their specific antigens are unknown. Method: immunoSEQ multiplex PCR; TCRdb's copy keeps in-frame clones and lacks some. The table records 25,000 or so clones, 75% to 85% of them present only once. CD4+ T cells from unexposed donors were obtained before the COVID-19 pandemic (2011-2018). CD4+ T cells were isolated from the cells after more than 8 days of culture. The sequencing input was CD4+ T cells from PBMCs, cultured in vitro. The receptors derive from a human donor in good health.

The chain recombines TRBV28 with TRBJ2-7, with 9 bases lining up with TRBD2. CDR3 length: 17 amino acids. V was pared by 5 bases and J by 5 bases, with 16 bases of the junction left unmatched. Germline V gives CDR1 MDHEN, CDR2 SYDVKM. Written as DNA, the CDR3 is TGTGCCAGCAGTCTCGACGAAGGCGCTAGCGGGAAGGACGAGCAGTACTTC. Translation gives CASSLDEGASGKDEQYF.

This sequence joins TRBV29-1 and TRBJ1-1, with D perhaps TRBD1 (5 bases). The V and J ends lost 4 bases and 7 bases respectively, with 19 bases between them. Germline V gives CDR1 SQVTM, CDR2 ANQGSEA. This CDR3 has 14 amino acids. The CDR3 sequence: CSVAPGLGSIEAFF. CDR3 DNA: TGCAGCGTTGCCCCGGGACTCGGGAGTATTGAAGCTTTCTTT.

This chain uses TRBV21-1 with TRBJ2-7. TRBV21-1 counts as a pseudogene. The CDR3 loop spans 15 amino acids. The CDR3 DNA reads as TGTGCCAGCAGCAACGGGGATGGGGGCTCCTACGAGCAGTACTTC. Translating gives CASSNGDGGSYEQYF.

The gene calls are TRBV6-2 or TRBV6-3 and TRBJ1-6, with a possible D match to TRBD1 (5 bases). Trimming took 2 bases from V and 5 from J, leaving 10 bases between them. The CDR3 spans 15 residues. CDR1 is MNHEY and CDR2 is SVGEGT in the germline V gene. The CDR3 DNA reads TGTGCCAGCAGTTACGTCCAGGGCGATAATTCACCCCTCCACTTT. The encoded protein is CASSYVQGDNSPLHF.

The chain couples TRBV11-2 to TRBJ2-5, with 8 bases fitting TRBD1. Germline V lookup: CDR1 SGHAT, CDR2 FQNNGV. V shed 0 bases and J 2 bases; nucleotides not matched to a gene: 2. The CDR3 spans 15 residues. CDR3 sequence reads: CASSLERTGQETQYF. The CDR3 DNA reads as TGTGCCAGCAGCTTAGAGAGGACAGGGCAAGAGACCCAGTACTTC.

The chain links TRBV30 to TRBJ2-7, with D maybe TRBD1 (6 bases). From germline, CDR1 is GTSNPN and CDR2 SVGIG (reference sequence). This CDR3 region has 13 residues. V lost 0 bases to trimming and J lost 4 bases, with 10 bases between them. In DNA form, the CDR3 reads TGTGCCTGGAGTGTAGGGGGATCTTACGAGCAGTACTTC. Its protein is CAWSVGGSYEQYF.

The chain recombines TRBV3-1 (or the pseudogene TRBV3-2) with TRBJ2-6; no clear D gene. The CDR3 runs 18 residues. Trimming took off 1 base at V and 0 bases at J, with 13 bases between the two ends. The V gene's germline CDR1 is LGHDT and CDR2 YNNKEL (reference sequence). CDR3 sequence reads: CASSQVGHSFSGANVLTF. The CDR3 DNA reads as TGTGCCAGCAGCCAAGTAGGCCATTCTTTCTCTGGGGCCAACGTCCTGACTTTC.

Written as DNA, the CDR3 is TGCGCCAGCAGCCCCGACCCGAGCCCCACAGATACGCAGTATTTT. Amino acids: CASSPDPSPTDTQYF. This chain uses TRBV5-1 with TRBJ2-3; unclear D gene. Germline lookup yields CDR1 SGHRS and CDR2 YFSETQ. This CDR3 is built from 15 residues. V was pared by 4 bases and J by 2 bases, with 14 bases between.

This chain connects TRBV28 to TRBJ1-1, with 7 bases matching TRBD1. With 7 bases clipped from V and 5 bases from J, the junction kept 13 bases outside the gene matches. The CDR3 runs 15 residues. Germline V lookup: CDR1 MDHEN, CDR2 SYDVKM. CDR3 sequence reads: CASTSAGGGRTEAFF. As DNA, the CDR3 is TGTGCCAGCACTTCCGCAGGGGGGGGGCGGACTGAAGCTTTCTTT. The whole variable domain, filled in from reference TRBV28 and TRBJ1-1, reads DVKVTQSSRYLVKRTGEKVFLECVQDMDHENMFWYRQDPGLGLRLIYFSYDVKMKEKGDIPEGYSVSREKKERFSLILESASTNQTSMYLCASTSAGGGRTEAFFGQGTRLTVV.

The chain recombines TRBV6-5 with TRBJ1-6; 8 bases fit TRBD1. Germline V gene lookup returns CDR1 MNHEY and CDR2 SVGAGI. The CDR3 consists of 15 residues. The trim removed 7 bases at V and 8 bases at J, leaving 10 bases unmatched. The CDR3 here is CASTRQGRGDSPLHF. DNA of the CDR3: TGTGCCAGCACCAGACAGGGGCGCGGAGATTCACCCCTCCACTTT.

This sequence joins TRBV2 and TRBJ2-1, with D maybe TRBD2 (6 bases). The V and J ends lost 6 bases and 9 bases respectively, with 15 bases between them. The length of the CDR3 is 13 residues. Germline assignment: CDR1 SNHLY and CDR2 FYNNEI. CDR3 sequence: CASRGTFAIEQFF. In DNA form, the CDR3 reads TGTGCCAGCAGAGGGACTTTCGCAATTGAGCAGTTCTTC.

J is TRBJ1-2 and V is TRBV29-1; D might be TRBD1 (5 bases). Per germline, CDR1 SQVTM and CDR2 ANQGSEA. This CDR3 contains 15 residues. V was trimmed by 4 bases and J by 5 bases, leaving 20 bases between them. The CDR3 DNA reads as TGCAGCGTTGGGGGGAGTCCACGCGACGATTATGGCTACACCTTC. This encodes CSVGGSPRDDYGYTF.

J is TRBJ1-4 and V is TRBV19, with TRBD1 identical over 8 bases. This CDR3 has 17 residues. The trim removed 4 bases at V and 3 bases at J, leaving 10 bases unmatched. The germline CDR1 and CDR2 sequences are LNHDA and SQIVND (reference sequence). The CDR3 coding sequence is TGTGCCAGTAGTACAAGGACAGGGAAGGTTGCTAATGAAAAACTGTTTTTT. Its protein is CASSTRTGKVANEKLFF.

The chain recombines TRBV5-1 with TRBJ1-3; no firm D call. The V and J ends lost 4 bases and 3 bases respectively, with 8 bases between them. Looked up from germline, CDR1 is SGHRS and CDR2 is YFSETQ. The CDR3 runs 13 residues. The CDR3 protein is CASSGVDGNTIYF. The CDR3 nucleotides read TGCGCCAGCAGCGGCGTCGATGGAAACACCATATATTTT.

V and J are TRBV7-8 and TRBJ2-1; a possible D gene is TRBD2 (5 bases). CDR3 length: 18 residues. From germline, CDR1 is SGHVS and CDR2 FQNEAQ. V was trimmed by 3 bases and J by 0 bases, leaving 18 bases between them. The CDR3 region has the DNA TGTGCCAGCAGCTTCACACAGCGGTTGACGAGCTCCTACAATGAGCAGTTCTTC. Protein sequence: CASSFTQRLTSSYNEQFF.

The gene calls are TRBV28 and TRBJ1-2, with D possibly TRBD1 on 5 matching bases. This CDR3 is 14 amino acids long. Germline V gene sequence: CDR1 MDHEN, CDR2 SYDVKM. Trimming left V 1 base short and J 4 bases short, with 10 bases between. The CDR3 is CASSLSGQVYGYTF. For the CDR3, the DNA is TGTGCCAGCAGTTTATCTGGACAAGTCTATGGCTACACCTTC.

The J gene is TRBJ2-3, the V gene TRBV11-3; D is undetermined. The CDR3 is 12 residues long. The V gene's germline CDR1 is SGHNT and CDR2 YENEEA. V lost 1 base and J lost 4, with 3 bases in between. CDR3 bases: TGTGCCAGCAGCTTAGTGCCAGATACGCAGTATTTT. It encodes CASSLVPDTQYF.

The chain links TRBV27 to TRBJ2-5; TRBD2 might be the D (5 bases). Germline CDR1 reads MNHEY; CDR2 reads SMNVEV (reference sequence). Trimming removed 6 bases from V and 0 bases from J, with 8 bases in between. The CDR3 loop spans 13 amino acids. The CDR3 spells CASRPRDQETQYF. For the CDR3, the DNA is TGTGCCAGCAGACCGCGGGACCAAGAGACCCAGTACTTC.

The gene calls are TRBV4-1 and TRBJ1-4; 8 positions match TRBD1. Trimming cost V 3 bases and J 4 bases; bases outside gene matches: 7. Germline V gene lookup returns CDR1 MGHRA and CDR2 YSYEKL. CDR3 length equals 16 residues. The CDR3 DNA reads TGCGCCAGCAGCCACTCCCGGGACAGGCATAATGAAAAACTGTTTTTT. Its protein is CASSHSRDRHNEKLFF.

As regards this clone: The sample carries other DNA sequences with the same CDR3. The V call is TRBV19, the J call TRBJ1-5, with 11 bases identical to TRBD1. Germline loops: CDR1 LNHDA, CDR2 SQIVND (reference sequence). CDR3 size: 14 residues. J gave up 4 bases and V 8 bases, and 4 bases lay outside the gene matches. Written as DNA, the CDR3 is TGTGCCAGTTCTGGGACAGGGGGGAATCAGCCCCAGCATTTT. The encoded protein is CASSGTGGNQPQHF.

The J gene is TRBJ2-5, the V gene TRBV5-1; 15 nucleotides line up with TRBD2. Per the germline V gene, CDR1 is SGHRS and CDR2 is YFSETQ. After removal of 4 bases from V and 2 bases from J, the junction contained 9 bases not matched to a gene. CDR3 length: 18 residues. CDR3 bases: TGCGCCAGCAGCCGATGGACTAGCGGGAGGGACGTACAAGAGACCCAGTACTTC. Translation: CASSRWTSGRDVQETQYF.

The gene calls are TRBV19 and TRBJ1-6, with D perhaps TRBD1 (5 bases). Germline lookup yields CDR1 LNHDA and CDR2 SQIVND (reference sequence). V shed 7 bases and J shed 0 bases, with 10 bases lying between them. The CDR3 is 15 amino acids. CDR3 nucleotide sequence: TGTGCCAGTACGGAGGGGAGCTCCTATAATTCACCCCTCCACTTT. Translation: CASTEGSSYNSPLHF. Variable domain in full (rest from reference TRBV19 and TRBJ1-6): DGGITQSPKYLFRKEGQNVTLSCEQNLNHDAMYWYRQDPGQGLRLIYYSQIVNDFQKGDIAEGYSVSREKKESFPLTVTSAQKNPTAFYLCASTEGSSYNSPLHFGNGTRLTVT.

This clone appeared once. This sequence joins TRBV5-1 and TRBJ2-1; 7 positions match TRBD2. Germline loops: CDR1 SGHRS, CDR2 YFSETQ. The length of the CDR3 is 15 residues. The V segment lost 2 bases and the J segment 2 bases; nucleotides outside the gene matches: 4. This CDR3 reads CASSFGRETYNEQFF. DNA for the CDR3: TGCGCCAGCAGCTTTGGGCGGGAGACCTACAATGAGCAGTTCTTC.

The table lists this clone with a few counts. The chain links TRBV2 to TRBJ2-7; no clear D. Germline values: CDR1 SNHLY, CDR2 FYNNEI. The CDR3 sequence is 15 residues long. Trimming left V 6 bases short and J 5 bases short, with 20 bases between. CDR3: CASRAGRFSLDEQYF. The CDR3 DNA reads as TGTGCCAGCAGGGCCGGCCGGTTCTCTCTCGACGAGCAGTACTTC. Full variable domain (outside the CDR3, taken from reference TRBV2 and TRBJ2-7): EPEVTQTPSHQVTQMGQEVILRCVPISNHLYFYWYRQILGQKVEFLVSFYNNEISEKSEIFDDQFSVERPDGSNFTLKIRSTKLEDSAMYFCASRAGRFSLDEQYFGPGTRLTVT.

Here the CDR3 reads CASSLRTEDTEAFF. CDR3 in DNA: TGTGCCAGCAGTCTCAGGACAGAGGACACTGAAGCTTTCTTT. V gene TRBV28 combines with J gene TRBJ1-1, with D perhaps matching TRBD1 (6 bases). Trimming stripped 5 bases from V and 3 bases from J, with 13 bases between. Germline assignment: CDR1 MDHEN and CDR2 SYDVKM. The CDR3 extends over 14 amino acids.

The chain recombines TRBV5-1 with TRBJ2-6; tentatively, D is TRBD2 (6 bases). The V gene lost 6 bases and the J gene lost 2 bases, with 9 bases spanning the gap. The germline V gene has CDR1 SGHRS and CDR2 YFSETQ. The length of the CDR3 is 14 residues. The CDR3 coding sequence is TGCGCCAGCACCGGAGGGACTGGGGCCAACGTCCTGACTTTC. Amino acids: CASTGGTGANVLTF.